This TCR beta chain was recorded in a study of cytomegalovirus exposure and HLA in healthy donors. Study observations and caveats: The study flagged some 170 TCR beta chains as cytomegalovirus-associated.

Points on this clone: Its antigen remains unknown.

The donors belonged to the roughly 110-subject validation cohort, separate from the roughly 600-subject first cohort. CDR1 is SNHLY and CDR2 is FYNNEI in the germline V gene. The CDR3 is 13 residues long. The ends were cut back, 6 bases at V and 7 bases at J, with 15 bases in the middle. Clones were read by immunoSEQ multiplex PCR, and TCRdb kept only the in-frame ones, dropping some. This sample has about 140,000 clones, with approximately 84% found just once. The chain recombines TRBV2 with TRBJ2-5, with D tentatively TRBD2 (5 bases). This receptor was taken from a woman aged 25 to 39 in good health and CMV-seronegative. The sample taken for sequencing was PBMCs. CDR3 sequence reads: CASSQRPSATQYF. The CDR3 DNA follows: TGTGCCAGCAGCCAGCGGCCCTCTGCGACCCAGTACTTC. The whole variable domain, remainder taken from reference TRBV2 and TRBJ2-5, is EPEVTQTPSHQVTQMGQEVILRCVPISNHLYFYWYRQILGQKVEFLVSFYNNEISEKSEIFDDQFSVERPDGSNFTLKIRSTKLEDSAMYFCASSQRPSATQYFGPGTRLLVL.